Listed below are T cell receptor beta chains from one sample, sequenced in a study of blood T cells in healthy people across ages. MiXCR was run by TCRdb on the 5' RACE reads, yielding one entry per CDR3 protein. Of roughly 2 million distinct CDR3 sequences listed, around half are singletons. Sequences were obtained from blood. The receptors originated from a woman aged 35 to 49 in good health. CDR3s include the opening cysteine and the closing phenylalanine or tryptophan. Fields, in order: CDR3 length, J gene, V gene, CDR3 protein.

15,TRBJ2-4,TRBV20-1,CSASGGADSKNIQYF
16,TRBJ1-4,TRBV20-1,CSADRRLSATNEKLFF
16,TRBJ2-5,TRBV21-1,CASSKGPKGFQETQYF
11,TRBJ2-1,TRBV27,CASSLGTSEFF
16,.,TRBV19,CASSMLPGIQQETQYF
15,TRBJ2-5,TRBV5-1,CASRSSGTGYNEQYF
15,TRBJ1-5,TRBV28,CASTYDRGSNQPQHF
13,TRBJ1-2,TRBV15,CATSRDSAFGYTF
15,TRBJ2-7,TRBV7-7,CASSLGSGGDYEQYF
13,TRBJ2-7,TRBV20-1,CSARGQIAYEQYF
14,TRBJ1-2,TRBV25-1,CASNPDRPNYGYTF
16,.,TRBV7-9,CASSYYRGLVSYEQYF
17,TRBJ1-4,TRBV7-2,CASSFGQGASSNEKLFF
13,.,TRBV20-1,CSAGDRGRHEQYF
16,TRBJ2-1,TRBV2,CASSPGVRGDYNEQFF
15,TRBJ2-1,TRBV24-1,CATSGGQGSYNEQFF
14,TRBJ1-2,TRBV6-6,CASLGQGVGYGYTF
15,TRBJ1-5,TRBV20-1,CSALSGTATNQPQHF
12,TRBJ1-2,TRBV6-2/TRBV6-3,CASRQVDYGYTF
15,TRBJ2-5,TRBV12-3/TRBV12-4,CASRQTRDYKETQYF
13,TRBJ2-3,TRBV20-1,CSAPAGGTDTQYF
14,TRBJ1-4,TRBV7-2,CASSSGPINEKLFF
14,TRBJ2-1,TRBV6-2/TRBV6-3,CASSSAGSYKEQFF